The sample holds many counts of the clone carrying this T cell receptor beta chain. These data belong to a study of T cell changes during pregnancy in multiple sclerosis. The repertoire was sequenced with immunoSEQ multiplex PCR; TCRdb's copy has only in-frame clones and lacks some. The table has about 39,000 clones, about 88% seen once. The CDR3 runs 18 residues. V is TRBV21-1 and J is TRBJ1-1; TRBD1 was called by the table and not checked on the DNA. TRBV21-1 is given as a pseudogene. The source is a female donor with multiple sclerosis, enrolled in a pregnancy study. The sample was CD8+ T cells from peripheral blood mononuclear cells, taken in the first trimester of pregnancy. DNA for the CDR3: TGTGCCAGCAGCAAAACAGGGAATTCCCTATTCATGAACACTGAAGCTTTCTTT. It encodes CASSKTGNSLFMNTEAFF.